This TCR beta chain was found in a study of CD8+ T cells in alopecia areata. The authors sorted CD4+ cells into CD25+CD127- cells for about five patients. Patients with alopecia areata provided lesional scalp punch biopsies as well as peripheral blood. The CDR3 covers 12 residues. The germline gives CDR1 GTSNPN, CDR2 SVGIG (reference sequence). Note on this clone: One end of the junction varies from germline; a read error may be responsible.

RNA extraction and reverse transcription yielded cDNA as sequencing template. Clones were sequenced by immunoSEQ multiplex PCR, and TCRdb holds only the in-frame ones, with some missing. Counted here are about 37,000 clones, more than 50% occurring once; the ten biggest clones make up approximately 1.8%. The rearrangement uses TRBV30 and TRBJ1-4; D call uncertain. The TCR sequence derives from a human donor with alopecia areata. Sample: CD4+ Tregs sorted from blood. The CDR3 DNA reads as TGCGCAGCTGGACCCGGGTATGAAAAACTGTTTTTT. Its protein product is CAAGPGYEKLFF.